This T cell receptor beta chain was obtained from a study of shared clonotypes between healthy human individuals. The deep-level immunoSEQ assay was used. Only in-frame clones appear in the TCRdb table, and some are missing; sequencing was by immunoSEQ multiplex PCR. The sample records about 95,000 clones, about 68% being singletons. CDR1 SGHDT and CDR2 YYEEEE come from the germline V gene. CDR3 length: 18 amino acids. V shed 5 bases and J shed 3 bases, with 26 bases lying between them. The source material was memory CD8+ T cells sorted from blood. Subset of the sample: CD45RO+ cells pooled with CCR7-negative TemRA cells. The source of this sequence is a man younger than 40 in good health. The chain employs TRBV5-6 and TRBJ1-1; D may be TRBD1 (5 bases). DNA for the CDR3: TGTGCCAGCAGTCAAATGGTTCTAAAACTACAGGAGGACACTGAAGCTTTCTTT. Translating gives CASSQMVLKLQEDTEAFF.